This entry lists 20 T cell receptor beta chains sequenced from one sample in a study of blood T cell repertoires in COVID-19. The method was immunoSEQ multiplex PCR; TCRdb's version includes in-frame clones alone and lacks a portion of them. In the table there are hundreds of thousands of clones, around 90% of which are singletons. Specimen: peripheral blood. These receptors originate from a woman aged 45-60 years with COVID-19, enrolled during active disease.

The chain links TRBV7-9 to TRBJ1-2; tentatively, D is TRBD1 (6 bases). This CDR3 contains 17 residues. Trimming took off 3 bases at V and 8 bases at J, with 25 bases between the two ends. The V gene's germline CDR1 is SEHNR and CDR2 FQNEAQ (reference sequence). CDR3 bases: TGTGCCAGCAGCTTGACAGGCAGTCACCACCAATCTACGGGCTACACCTTC. It yields the protein CASSLTGSHHQSTGYTF.

V gene TRBV6-5 combines with J gene TRBJ1-1; 10 positions match TRBD1. V shed 8 bases, J shed 6 bases, and the junction held 9 bases outside the gene matches. Germline V gives CDR1 MNHEY, CDR2 SVGAGI. The CDR3 consists of 14 residues. The CDR3 coding sequence is TGTGCCAGCTCCCTGACAGGGGGCACCTCTGAAGCTTTCTTT. Protein product: CASSLTGGTSEAFF.

This rearrangement joins TRBV19 to TRBJ2-5; no definite D call. V lost 5 bases to trimming and J lost 4 bases, with 11 bases between them. The CDR3 contains 13 residues. CDR1 is LNHDA, CDR2 SQIVND, per germline (reference sequence). The CDR3 DNA is TGTGCCAGTAGTGGGCTCCACGGAGAGACCCAGTACTTC. This translates into CASSGLHGETQYF.

V gene TRBV7-9 combines with J gene TRBJ1-1; possible D gene TRBD1, 5 bases. V lost 4 bases, J lost 0 bases, and 12 bases lay in between. Germline values: CDR1 SEHNR, CDR2 FQNEAQ (reference sequence). The CDR3 has 15 residues. The CDR3 sequence: CASSWGRGMNTEAFF. The CDR3 coding sequence is TGTGCCAGCAGCTGGGGCCGGGGGATGAACACTGAAGCTTTCTTT.

The chain uses TRBV3-1 (or the pseudogene TRBV3-2) and TRBJ1-2, with 7 bases identical to TRBD1. J lost 0 bases, V lost 6 bases, and 7 bases had no gene match. Germline CDR1 and CDR2: LGHDT and YNNKEL (reference sequence). The CDR3 is 15 residues long. This chain's CDR3 is CASSPQTGSNYGYTF. The CDR3 bases are TGTGCCAGCAGTCCCCAGACAGGGTCTAACTATGGCTACACCTTC.

This chain uses TRBV18 with TRBJ2-3; TRBD1 aligns across 7 bases. The ends lost 2 bases at V and 2 bases at J; junction bases unmatched: 7. The CDR3 sequence is 16 residues long. Germline CDR1 reads KGHSH; CDR2 reads LQKENI. The DNA for the CDR3 is TGTGCCAGCTCACCATTAACAGGGGAACTCACAGATACGCAGTATTTT. Encoded protein: CASSPLTGELTDTQYF.

The rearrangement uses TRBV7-8 and TRBJ1-6, with D possibly being TRBD1 (5 bases). The germline V gene has CDR1 SGHVS and CDR2 FQNEAQ. V was pared by 4 bases and J by 1 base, with 8 bases between. The CDR3 sequence is 15 residues long. CDR3 amino acids: CASSSRGSYNSPLHF. The CDR3 DNA sequence: TGTGCCAGCAGCTCCCGGGGGTCCTATAATTCACCCCTCCACTTT.

V gene TRBV5-5 combines with J gene TRBJ1-5; 10 nucleotides agree with TRBD1. Trimming took 0 bases from V and 4 from J; bases not matched to a gene: 4. This CDR3 is 16 amino acids long. Germline assignment: CDR1 SGHKS and CDR2 YYEKEE (reference sequence). The chain's CDR3 is CASSLVGGQGNQPQHF. The CDR3 DNA reads as TGTGCCAGCAGCTTGGTGGGGGGACAGGGGAATCAGCCCCAGCATTTT.

This clone was seen a few times. The chain joins TRBV6-5 to TRBJ1-1; D is undetermined. V shed 8 bases and J shed 10 bases, with 17 bases lying between them. CDR3 length: 12 residues. Germline values: CDR1 MNHEY, CDR2 SVGAGI. Here the CDR3 DNA reads TGTGCCAGCGTCTCCGGGTCTCGCGGAGCTTTCTTT. Amino acids: CASVSGSRGAFF.

The genes are TRBV7-3 and TRBJ1-4; TRBD1 matches at 7 bases. CDR3 length: 16 amino acids. With 4 bases clipped from V and 8 bases from J, the junction kept 13 bases outside the gene matches. The germline V gene has CDR1 SGHTA and CDR2 FQGTGA. The CDR3 reads CASSSFRGRSREKLFF. In DNA, the CDR3 is TGTGCCAGCAGCTCATTCAGGGGGAGGTCTCGGGAAAAACTGTTTTTT.

The chain uses TRBV4-1 and TRBJ1-1, with 8 positions matching TRBD1. The CDR3 spans 15 residues. Germline-derived CDR1 and CDR2 are MGHRA and YSYEKL. J gave up 2 bases and V 5 bases, and 7 bases lay outside the gene matches. CDR3 protein: CASSSWTGRNTEAFF. As DNA, the CDR3 is TGCGCCAGCAGCTCCTGGACAGGGAGAAACACTGAAGCTTTCTTT.

This chain connects TRBV14 to TRBJ2-7, with TRBD1 as a possible D gene (6 bases). CDR1 and CDR2 (germline): SGHDN, FVKESK. CDR3 length: 12 residues. Trimming left V 1 base short and J 5 bases short, with 6 bases between. CDR3 region: CASSQGGHEQYF. CDR3 nucleotides: TGTGCCAGCAGCCAAGGGGGGCACGAGCAGTACTTC. The entire variable domain, with the rest obtained from reference TRBV14 and TRBJ2-7, is as follows: EAGVTQFPSHSVIEKGQTVTLRCDPISGHDNLYWYRRVMGKEIKFLLHFVKESKQDESGMPNNRFLAERTGGTYSTLKVQPAELEDSGVYFCASSQGGHEQYFGPGTRLTVT.

This clone has only one observation. The V gene is TRBV3-1 (or the pseudogene TRBV3-2), the J gene TRBJ2-3, with 9 bases fitting TRBD1. CDR3 length: 15 amino acids. V trimming: 4 bases; J trimming: 6 bases; junction bases outside the gene matches: 8. Germline V CDR1 and CDR2: LGHDT, YNNKEL (reference sequence). The CDR3 reads CASSPTGGAGDTQYF. The CDR3 coding sequence is TGTGCCAGCAGCCCAACAGGGGGCGCAGGGGATACGCAGTATTTT.

The genes are TRBV21-1 and TRBJ2-3; the listed D gene, TRBD2, was not tested against the DNA. TRBV21-1 is annotated as a pseudogene. CDR3 length: 13 amino acids. CDR3 nucleotides: TGTGCCGGTGGACTAGCCCTCACAGATACGCAGTATTTT. This translates into CAGGLALTDTQYF.

The J gene is TRBJ1-1, the V gene TRBV27; 10 positions agree with TRBD1. Losses at the gene ends were 0 bases for V and 2 bases for J; bases not matched to a gene: 9. This CDR3 has 18 amino acids. In germline, CDR1 is MNHEY, CDR2 SMNVEV (reference sequence). This CDR3 reads CASSLSRTGGRKNTEAFF. CDR3 DNA: TGTGCCAGCAGTTTATCACGGACAGGGGGGAGAAAAAACACTGAAGCTTTCTTT.

This sequence joins TRBV11-2 and TRBJ2-5; 8 nucleotides match TRBD2. The V gene end was trimmed by 1 base and the J gene end by 5 bases; junction bases not matched to a gene: 6. This CDR3 spans 15 amino acids. Germline loops: CDR1 SGHAT, CDR2 FQNNGV. For the CDR3, the DNA is TGTGCCAGCAGCTTAGCCGGGGGGGCCGCGGAGACCCAGTACTTC. Residues: CASSLAGGAAETQYF.

This clone was seen only once. The genes are TRBV11-3 and TRBJ2-5; 7 positions match TRBD1. V trimming: 4 bases; J trimming: 5 bases; junction bases outside the gene matches: 4. The germline gives CDR1 SGHNT, CDR2 YENEEA. The CDR3 extends over 13 amino acids. CDR3 protein: CASSSTGRETQYF. CDR3 nucleotide sequence: TGTGCCAGCAGCTCGACAGGGCGGGAGACCCAGTACTTC. The variable domain in full, completed from reference TRBV11-3 and TRBJ2-5, reads EAGVVQSPRYKIIEKKQPVAFWCNPISGHNTLYWYLQNLGQGPELLIRYENEEAVDDSQLPKDRFSAERLKGVDSTLKIQPAELGDSAVYLCASSSTGRETQYFGPGTRLLVL.

V and J are TRBV4-2 and TRBJ1-6; 8 nucleotides line up with TRBD1. The germline CDR1 and CDR2 sequences are LGHNA and YNFKEQ. J was trimmed by 10 bases and V by 0 bases; bases with no gene match: 8. The CDR3 is 16 amino acids. DNA of the CDR3: TGTGCCAGCAGCCAAGATTTGCAGGGGGCGGGATCACCCCTCCACTTT. Amino acids: CASSQDLQGAGSPLHF.

The V and J genes are TRBV19 and TRBJ1-1, with D hard to call. This CDR3 has 14 amino acids. V was cut by 2 bases and J by 0 bases, with 7 bases left in between. Germline CDR1 and CDR2: LNHDA and SQIVND (reference sequence). CDR3 nucleotides: TGTGCCAGTAGTATAAACAGTATGAACACTGAAGCTTTCTTT. Translating it yields CASSINSMNTEAFF.

The chain uses TRBV18 and TRBJ2-1, with TRBD1 as a possible D gene (6 bases). This CDR3 is 16 amino acids long. Germline V gene lookup returns CDR1 KGHSH and CDR2 LQKENI. V lost 3 bases, J lost 4 bases, and 16 bases lay in between. CDR3 DNA sequence: TGTGCCAGCTCACCGGCGGTCCCAGGGGATTACAATGAGCAGTTCTTC. Protein product: CASSPAVPGDYNEQFF.